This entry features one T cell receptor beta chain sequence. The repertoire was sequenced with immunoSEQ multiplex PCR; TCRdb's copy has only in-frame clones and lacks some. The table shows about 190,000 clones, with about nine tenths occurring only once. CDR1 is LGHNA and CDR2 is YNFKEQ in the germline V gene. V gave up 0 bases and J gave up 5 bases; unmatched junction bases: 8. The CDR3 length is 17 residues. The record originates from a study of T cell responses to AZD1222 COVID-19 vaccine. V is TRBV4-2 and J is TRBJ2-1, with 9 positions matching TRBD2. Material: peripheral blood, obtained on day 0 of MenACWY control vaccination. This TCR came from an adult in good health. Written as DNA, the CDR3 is TGTGCCAGCAGCCAAGAAGGGGTAGTAGCGGGGGACAATGAGCAGTTCTTC. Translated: CASSQEGVVAGDNEQFF.